This T cell receptor beta chain came from a study of T cell responses to AZD1222 COVID-19 vaccine. Points from the study as a whole: Spike-specific TCR breadth and depth grew following two AZD1222 doses.

The V gene's germline CDR1 is MNHEY and CDR2 SVGEGT. The ends were cut back, 2 bases at V and 4 bases at J, with 12 bases in the middle. This CDR3 spans 15 amino acids. The protocol was immunoSEQ multiplex PCR, while the TCRdb copy is restricted to in-frame clones and leaves out a portion. There are over 150,000 clones in the sample; over 85% occur only once, and 0.95% to 1.3% lies in the top ten. A word on this clone: Its cognate antigen is unknown.

The sequences come from peripheral blood, collected 28 days after the second dose of the MenACWY control vaccine. The receptor was isolated from an adult who received the MenACWY meningococcal vaccine as a control. J is TRBJ1-5 and V is TRBV6-2 or TRBV6-3; D call uncertain. CDR3 amino acids: CASSYPWQPNQPQHF. CDR3 DNA sequence: TGTGCCAGCAGTTACCCCTGGCAGCCAAATCAGCCCCAGCATTTT.